The 16 T cell receptor beta chains below were found in one sample sequenced in a study of monozygotic twins with inflammatory bowel disease. TCRdb reprocessed the 5' RACE reads, with one entry per CDR3 protein and no DNA. The table lists approximately 400,000 distinct CDR3 sequences. The specimen was blood. The receptor source for this set is a human donor with ulcerative colitis or Crohn's disease, or a healthy co-twin of an affected twin (not recorded which).

The chain joins TRBV15 to TRBJ2-5. Per germline, CDR1 LNHNV and CDR2 YYDKDF (reference sequence). This CDR3 is 14 amino acids long. CDR3 residues: CATSRRTSSETQYF.

This chain uses TRBV6-6 with TRBJ2-2. The CDR3 totals 13 residues. Germline values: CDR1 MNHNY, CDR2 SVGAGI (reference sequence). CDR3 loop: CASRIQDTGELFF.

The rearrangement links TRBV5-6 to TRBJ2-5; TCRdb outputs TRBD1, but without DNA this stays unchecked. There are 15 residues in the CDR3. CDR1 is SGHDT and CDR2 is YYEEEE in the germline V gene. CDR3 residues: CASSVIGTAGETQYF.

This sequence joins TRBV5-1 and TRBJ2-7. The CDR3 totals 13 residues. Germline lookup yields CDR1 SGHRS and CDR2 YFSETQ. Here the CDR3 reads CASSLGELYEQYF.

The J gene is TRBJ2-7, the V gene TRBV7-2. The CDR3 is 14 amino acids. CDR1 is SGHTA, CDR2 FQGNSA, per germline. The CDR3 spells CASSLVALTYEQYF.

The gene calls are TRBV7-8 and TRBJ1-1; TCRdb proposes TRBD1, but this gene call is untestable without DNA. CDR3 length equals 13 residues. Germline V gives CDR1 SGHVS, CDR2 FQNEAQ. This CDR3 reads CASSRGRDTEAFF.

The genes are TRBV5-1 and TRBJ2-3; TCRdb picks TRBD1, but there is no DNA to check that call. Germline CDR1 and CDR2: SGHRS and YFSETQ. The CDR3 is 15 residues long. This CDR3 reads CASSLNRDATDMQYF.

The V and J genes are TRBV7-8 and TRBJ2-1; TCRdb outputs TRBD1, but without DNA this stays unchecked. The V gene's germline CDR1 is SGHVS and CDR2 FQNEAQ. This CDR3 is built from 14 residues. The CDR3 loop is CASSLSTGFDEQFF. Supplemented by reference TRBV7-8 and TRBJ2-1, the full variable domain reads GAGVSQSPRYKVAKRGQDVALRCDPISGHVSLFWYQQALGQGPEFLTYFQNEAQLDKSGLPSDRFFAERPEGSVSTLKIQRTQQEDSAVYLCASSLSTGFDEQFFGPGTRLTVL.

This chain uses TRBV9 with TRBJ2-7; the TCRdb D gene call, TRBD2, has no DNA to confirm it. This CDR3 contains 16 residues. Germline values: CDR1 SGDLS, CDR2 YYNGEE. The CDR3 protein is CASSPQLGTKSPEQYF.

The chain is built from TRBV19 and TRBJ1-1; TCRdb indicates TRBD1, and absent DNA this call remains unverified. In germline, CDR1 is LNHDA, CDR2 SQIVND (reference sequence). The CDR3 has 15 residues. The CDR3 sequence is CASSRTGHPETEAFF.

This chain joins TRBV5-1 and TRBJ2-7; TCRdb selects TRBD1, and the lack of DNA leaves this call unchecked. The CDR3 covers 12 residues. Germline lookup yields CDR1 SGHRS and CDR2 YFSETQ. CDR3 sequence reads: CASSSEGLEQYF.

The genes are TRBV7-2 and TRBJ2-7; as DNA is missing, the TRBD1 call by TCRdb cannot be tested. CDR3 length: 14 residues. Germline V CDR1 and CDR2: SGHTA, FQGNSA. CDR3: CASSLRQGGYEQYF.

The chain carries TRBV4-3 and TRBJ2-6; TCRdb calls TRBD1, which cannot be checked without DNA. This CDR3 has 19 residues. Germline values: CDR1 LGHNA, CDR2 YSLEER. Here the CDR3 reads CASSPSSTGEYSGANVLTF.

The gene calls are TRBV5-5 and TRBJ2-2; TCRdb's D call, TRBD1, is unchecked because there is no DNA. The CDR3 runs 16 residues. Germline values: CDR1 SGHKS, CDR2 YYEKEE (reference sequence). This chain's CDR3 is CASSLVGVTNTGELFF. The full variable domain, its missing parts supplied by reference TRBV5-5 and TRBJ2-2, is DAGVTQSPTHLIKTRGQQVTLRCSPISGHKSVSWYQQVLGQGPQFIFQYYEKEERGRGNFPDRFSARQFPNYSSELNVNALLLGDSALYLCASSLVGVTNTGELFFGEGSRLTVL.

The J gene is TRBJ2-1, the V gene TRBV20-1; the TRBD1 assignment by TCRdb is unverifiable without DNA. Germline CDR1 and CDR2: DFQATT and SNEGSKA (reference sequence). The CDR3 length is 14 residues. CDR3 amino acids: CSANRDRAYNEQFF.

The chain is built from TRBV7-2 and TRBJ1-1; checking the TCRdb D call of TRBD1 is not possible without DNA. The CDR3 runs 14 residues. Germline V gene data show CDR1 as SGHTA and CDR2 as FQGNSA. The CDR3 reads CASSLRLRTGEAFF.